This T cell receptor beta chain was identified during a study of blood T cell repertoires in COVID-19. Study details: Samples of COVID-19 (acute and convalescent) were obtained from the United States, Italy and Spain.

The protocol was immunoSEQ multiplex PCR, while the TCRdb copy is restricted to in-frame clones and leaves out a portion. The data hold some 250,000 clones, with over 75% observed a single time. Germline lookup yields CDR1 SNHLY and CDR2 FYNNEI. V lost 9 bases and J lost 2; bases outside the gene matches: 4. The CDR3 is 13 residues long. The genes are TRBV2 and TRBJ2-5; 9 nucleotides agree with TRBD2. This receptor was obtained from a woman of 80 years or more with acute or convalescent COVID-19. Sequenced material: peripheral blood. CDR3 DNA: TGTGCCAGTGGAGCGGGGGGTCAAGAGACCCAGTACTTC. This codes for CASGAGGQETQYF.